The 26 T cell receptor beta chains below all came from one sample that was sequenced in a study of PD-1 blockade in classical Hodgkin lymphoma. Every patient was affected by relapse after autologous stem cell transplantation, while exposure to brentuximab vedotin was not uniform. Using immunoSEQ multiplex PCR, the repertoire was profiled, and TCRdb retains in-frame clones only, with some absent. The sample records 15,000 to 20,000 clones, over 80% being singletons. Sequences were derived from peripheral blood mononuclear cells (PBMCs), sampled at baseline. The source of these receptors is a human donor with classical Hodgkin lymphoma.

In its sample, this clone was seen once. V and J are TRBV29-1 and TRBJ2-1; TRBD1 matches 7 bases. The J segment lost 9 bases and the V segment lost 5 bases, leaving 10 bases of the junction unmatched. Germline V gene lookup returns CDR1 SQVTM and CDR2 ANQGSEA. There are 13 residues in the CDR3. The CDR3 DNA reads TGCAGCGTTACGCTTACAGGGGTGAGTGAGCAGTTCTTC. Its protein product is CSVTLTGVSEQFF.

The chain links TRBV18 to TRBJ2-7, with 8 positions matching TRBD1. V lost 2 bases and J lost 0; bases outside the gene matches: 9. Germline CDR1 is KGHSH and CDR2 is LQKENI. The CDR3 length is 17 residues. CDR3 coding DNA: TGTGCCAGCTCACCAACTACAGGGGGTTCAAGCTCCTACGAGCAGTACTTC. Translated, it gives CASSPTTGGSSSYEQYF.

The CDR3 here is CASSLALGQETQYF. CDR3 in DNA: TGTGCCAGCAGCTTAGCTCTGGGGCAGGAGACCCAGTACTTC. The rearrangement uses TRBV7-9 and TRBJ2-5, with D possibly TRBD1 on 5 matching bases. This CDR3 is built from 14 residues. The V end lost 0 bases, the J end lost 5 bases, and 10 bases lay between the germline ends. Germline-derived CDR1 and CDR2 are SEHNR and FQNEAQ (reference sequence).

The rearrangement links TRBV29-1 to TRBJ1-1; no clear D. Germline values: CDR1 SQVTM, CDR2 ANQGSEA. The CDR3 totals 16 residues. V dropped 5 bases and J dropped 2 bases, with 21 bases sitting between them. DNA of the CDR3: TGCAGCGTTATTCGCGGTGGAAGGAGGGAAAACACTGAAGCTTTCTTT. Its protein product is CSVIRGGRRENTEAFF.

CDR3 DNA: TGTGCCAGCAGTTCATGGGGGGGTCAGGGCACTGAAGCTTTCTTT. It is translated as CASSSWGGQGTEAFF. The chain employs TRBV6-5 and TRBJ1-1, with D possibly being TRBD1 (5 bases). The CDR3 runs 15 residues. Germline-derived CDR1 and CDR2 are MNHEY and SVGAGI. V was shortened by 4 bases and J by 4 bases, with 16 bases between the two germline ends.

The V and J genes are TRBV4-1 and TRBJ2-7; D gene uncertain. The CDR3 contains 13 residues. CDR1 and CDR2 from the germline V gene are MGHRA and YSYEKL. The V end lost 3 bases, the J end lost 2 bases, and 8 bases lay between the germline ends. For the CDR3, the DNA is TGCGCCAGCAGCCACCTCCCTACCTACGAGCAGTACTTC. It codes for CASSHLPTYEQYF.

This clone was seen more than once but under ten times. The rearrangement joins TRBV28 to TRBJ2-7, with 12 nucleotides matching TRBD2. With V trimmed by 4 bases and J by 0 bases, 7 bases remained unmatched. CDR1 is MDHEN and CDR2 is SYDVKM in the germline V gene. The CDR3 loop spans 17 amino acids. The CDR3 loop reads CASSSPGLAGRSYEQYF. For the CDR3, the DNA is TGTGCCAGCAGTTCGCCGGGACTAGCGGGTCGCTCCTACGAGCAGTACTTC.

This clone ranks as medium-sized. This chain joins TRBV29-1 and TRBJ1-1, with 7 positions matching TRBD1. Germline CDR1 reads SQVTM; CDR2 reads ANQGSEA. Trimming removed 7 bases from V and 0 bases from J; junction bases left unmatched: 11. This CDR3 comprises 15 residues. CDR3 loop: CSAKEPQGMNTEAFF. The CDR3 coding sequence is TGCAGCGCCAAAGAACCACAGGGGATGAACACTGAAGCTTTCTTT. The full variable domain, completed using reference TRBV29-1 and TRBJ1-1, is SAVISQKPSRDICQRGTSLTIQCQVDSQVTMMFWYRQQPGQSLTLIATANQGSEATYESGFVIDKFPISRPNLTFSTLTVSNMSPEDSSIYLCSAKEPQGMNTEAFFGQGTRLTVV.

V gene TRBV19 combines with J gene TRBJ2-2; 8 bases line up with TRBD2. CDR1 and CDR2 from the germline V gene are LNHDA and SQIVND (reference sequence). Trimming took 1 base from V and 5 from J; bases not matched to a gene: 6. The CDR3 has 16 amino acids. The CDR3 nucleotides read TGTGCCAGTAGTATAGCGGGAGGGCCTAGGACCGGGGAGCTGTTTTTT. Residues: CASSIAGGPRTGELFF. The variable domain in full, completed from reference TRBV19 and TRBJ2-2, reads DGGITQSPKYLFRKEGQNVTLSCEQNLNHDAMYWYRQDPGQGLRLIYYSQIVNDFQKGDIAEGYSVSREKKESFPLTVTSAQKNPTAFYLCASSIAGGPRTGELFFGEGSRLTVL.

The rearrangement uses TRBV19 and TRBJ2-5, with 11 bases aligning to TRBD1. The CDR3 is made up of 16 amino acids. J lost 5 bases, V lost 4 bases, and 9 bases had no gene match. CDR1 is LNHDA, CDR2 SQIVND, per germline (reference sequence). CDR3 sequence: CASSSTGQGAAETQYF. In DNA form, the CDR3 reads TGTGCCAGTAGTAGTACCGGACAGGGGGCTGCGGAGACCCAGTACTTC.

The DNA of the CDR3 is TGTGCCAGCAGGAGGGGGCGAAGCGGTAGCTCCTACGAGCAGTACTTC. Translating gives CASRRGRSGSSYEQYF. This chain links TRBV2 with TRBJ2-7; 7 bases match TRBD1. The CDR3 consists of 16 residues. CDR1 and CDR2 from the germline V gene are SNHLY and FYNNEI. V shed 6 bases, J shed 0 bases, and the junction held 11 bases outside the gene matches. The full variable domain, its missing parts supplied by reference TRBV2 and TRBJ2-7, is EPEVTQTPSHQVTQMGQEVILRCVPISNHLYFYWYRQILGQKVEFLVSFYNNEISEKSEIFDDQFSVERPDGSNFTLKIRSTKLEDSAMYFCASRRGRSGSSYEQYFGPGTRLTVT.

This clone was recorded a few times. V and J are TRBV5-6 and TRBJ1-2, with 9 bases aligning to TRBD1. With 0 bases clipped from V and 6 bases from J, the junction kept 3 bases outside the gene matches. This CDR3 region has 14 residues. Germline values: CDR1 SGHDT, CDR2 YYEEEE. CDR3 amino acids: CASSLATGGDGYTF. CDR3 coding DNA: TGTGCCAGCAGCTTGGCGACAGGGGGTGATGGCTACACCTTC.

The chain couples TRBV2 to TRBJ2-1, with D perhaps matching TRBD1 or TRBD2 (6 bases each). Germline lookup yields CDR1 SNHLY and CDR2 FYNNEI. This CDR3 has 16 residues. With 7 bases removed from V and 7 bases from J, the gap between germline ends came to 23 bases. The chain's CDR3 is CASTRTGDTGANEQFF. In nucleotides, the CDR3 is TGTGCCAGCACCAGGACCGGGGACACGGGGGCGAATGAGCAGTTCTTC.

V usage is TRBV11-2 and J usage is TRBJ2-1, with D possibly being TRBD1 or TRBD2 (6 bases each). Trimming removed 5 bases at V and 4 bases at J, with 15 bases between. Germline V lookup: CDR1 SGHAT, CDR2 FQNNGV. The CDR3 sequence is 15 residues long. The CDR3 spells CASSQWGAKYNEQFF. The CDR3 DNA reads TGTGCCAGCAGCCAGTGGGGGGCTAAGTACAATGAGCAGTTCTTC.

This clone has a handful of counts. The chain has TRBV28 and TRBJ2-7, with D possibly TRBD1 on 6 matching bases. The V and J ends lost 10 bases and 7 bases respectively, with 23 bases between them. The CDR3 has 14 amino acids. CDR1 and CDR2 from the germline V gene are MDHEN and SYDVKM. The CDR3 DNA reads TGTGCCACTACAGGGAGCCCAAGGTTGTGGGAGCAGTACTTC. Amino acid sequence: CATTGSPRLWEQYF.

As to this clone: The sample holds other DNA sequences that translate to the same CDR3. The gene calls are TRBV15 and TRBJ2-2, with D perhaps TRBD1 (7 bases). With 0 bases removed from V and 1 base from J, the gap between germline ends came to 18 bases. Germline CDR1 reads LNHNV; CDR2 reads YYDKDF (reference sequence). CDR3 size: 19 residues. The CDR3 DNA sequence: TGTGCCACCAGCAGAGATAGTCAGTGGCAGGGGGGGAACACCGGGGAGCTGTTTTTT. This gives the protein CATSRDSQWQGGNTGELFF.

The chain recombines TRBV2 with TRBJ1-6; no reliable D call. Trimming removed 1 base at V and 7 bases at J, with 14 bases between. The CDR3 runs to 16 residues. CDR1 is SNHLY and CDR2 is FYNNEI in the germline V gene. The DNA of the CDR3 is TGTGCCAGCAGTGAAGAACTCGGGAGGGTCAATTCACCCCTCCACTTT. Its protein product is CASSEELGRVNSPLHF.

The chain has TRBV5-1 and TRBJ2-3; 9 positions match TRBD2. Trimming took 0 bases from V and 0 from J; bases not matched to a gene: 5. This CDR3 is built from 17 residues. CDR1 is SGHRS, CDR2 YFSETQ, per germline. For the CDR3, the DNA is TGCGCCAGCAGCTTGGTTTCCGCGGGAGGGAGCACAGATACGCAGTATTTT. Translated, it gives CASSLVSAGGSTDTQYF.

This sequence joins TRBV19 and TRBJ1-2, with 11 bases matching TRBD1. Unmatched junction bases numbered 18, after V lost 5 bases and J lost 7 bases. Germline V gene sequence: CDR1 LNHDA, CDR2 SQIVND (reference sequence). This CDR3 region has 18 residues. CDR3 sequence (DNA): TGTGCCAGTAGTCAAGACTTAGGACAGGGGGCTTCTACAAGTGGCTACACCTTC. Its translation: CASSQDLGQGASTSGYTF.

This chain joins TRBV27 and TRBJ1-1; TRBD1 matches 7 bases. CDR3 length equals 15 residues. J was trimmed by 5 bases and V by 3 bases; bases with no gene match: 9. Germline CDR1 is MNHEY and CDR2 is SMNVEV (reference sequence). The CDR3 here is CASSLSTGPGTEAFF. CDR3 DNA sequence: TGTGCCAGCAGTTTGTCGACAGGGCCGGGGACTGAAGCTTTCTTT.

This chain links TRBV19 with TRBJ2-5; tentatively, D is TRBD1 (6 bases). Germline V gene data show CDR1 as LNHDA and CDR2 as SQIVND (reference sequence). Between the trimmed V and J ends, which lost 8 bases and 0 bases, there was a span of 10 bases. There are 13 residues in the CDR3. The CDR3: CASSQGNQETQYF. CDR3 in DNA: TGTGCCAGTTCACAGGGAAACCAAGAGACCCAGTACTTC.

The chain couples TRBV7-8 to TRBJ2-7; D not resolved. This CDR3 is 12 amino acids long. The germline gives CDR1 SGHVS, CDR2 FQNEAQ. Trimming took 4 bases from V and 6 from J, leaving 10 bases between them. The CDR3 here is CASSSRSAEQYF. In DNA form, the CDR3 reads TGTGCCAGCAGCTCCAGATCGGCCGAGCAGTACTTC.

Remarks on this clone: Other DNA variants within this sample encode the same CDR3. The CDR3 region is CASSSDAGRSPLHF. The CDR3 DNA reads TGTGCCAGCAGCTCAGATGCGGGACGGTCACCCCTCCACTTT. This chain connects TRBV7-9 to TRBJ1-6, with D possibly being TRBD1 (5 bases). The CDR3 has 14 amino acids. CDR1 SEHNR and CDR2 FQNEAQ come from the germline V gene (reference sequence). Trimming cost V 4 bases and J 10 bases, with 14 bases left between them.

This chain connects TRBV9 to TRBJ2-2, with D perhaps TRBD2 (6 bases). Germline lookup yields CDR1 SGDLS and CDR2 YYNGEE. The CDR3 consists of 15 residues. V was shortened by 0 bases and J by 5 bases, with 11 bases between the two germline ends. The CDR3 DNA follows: TGTGCCAGCAGCGTAGCTGGGACTCATACCGGGGAGCTGTTTTTT. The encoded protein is CASSVAGTHTGELFF.

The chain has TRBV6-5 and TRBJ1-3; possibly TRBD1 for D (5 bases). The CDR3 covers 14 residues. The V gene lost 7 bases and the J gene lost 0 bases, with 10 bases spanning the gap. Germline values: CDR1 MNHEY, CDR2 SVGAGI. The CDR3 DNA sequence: TGTGCCAGCACCTTCGGGGGCTCTGGAAACACCATATATTTT. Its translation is CASTFGGSGNTIYF.

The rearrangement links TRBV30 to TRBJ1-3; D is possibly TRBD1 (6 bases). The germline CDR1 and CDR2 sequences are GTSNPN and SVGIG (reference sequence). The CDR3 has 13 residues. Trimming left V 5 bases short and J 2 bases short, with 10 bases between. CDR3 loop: CAWGQRPGNTIYF. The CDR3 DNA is TGTGCCTGGGGACAGAGGCCTGGAAACACCATATATTTT.